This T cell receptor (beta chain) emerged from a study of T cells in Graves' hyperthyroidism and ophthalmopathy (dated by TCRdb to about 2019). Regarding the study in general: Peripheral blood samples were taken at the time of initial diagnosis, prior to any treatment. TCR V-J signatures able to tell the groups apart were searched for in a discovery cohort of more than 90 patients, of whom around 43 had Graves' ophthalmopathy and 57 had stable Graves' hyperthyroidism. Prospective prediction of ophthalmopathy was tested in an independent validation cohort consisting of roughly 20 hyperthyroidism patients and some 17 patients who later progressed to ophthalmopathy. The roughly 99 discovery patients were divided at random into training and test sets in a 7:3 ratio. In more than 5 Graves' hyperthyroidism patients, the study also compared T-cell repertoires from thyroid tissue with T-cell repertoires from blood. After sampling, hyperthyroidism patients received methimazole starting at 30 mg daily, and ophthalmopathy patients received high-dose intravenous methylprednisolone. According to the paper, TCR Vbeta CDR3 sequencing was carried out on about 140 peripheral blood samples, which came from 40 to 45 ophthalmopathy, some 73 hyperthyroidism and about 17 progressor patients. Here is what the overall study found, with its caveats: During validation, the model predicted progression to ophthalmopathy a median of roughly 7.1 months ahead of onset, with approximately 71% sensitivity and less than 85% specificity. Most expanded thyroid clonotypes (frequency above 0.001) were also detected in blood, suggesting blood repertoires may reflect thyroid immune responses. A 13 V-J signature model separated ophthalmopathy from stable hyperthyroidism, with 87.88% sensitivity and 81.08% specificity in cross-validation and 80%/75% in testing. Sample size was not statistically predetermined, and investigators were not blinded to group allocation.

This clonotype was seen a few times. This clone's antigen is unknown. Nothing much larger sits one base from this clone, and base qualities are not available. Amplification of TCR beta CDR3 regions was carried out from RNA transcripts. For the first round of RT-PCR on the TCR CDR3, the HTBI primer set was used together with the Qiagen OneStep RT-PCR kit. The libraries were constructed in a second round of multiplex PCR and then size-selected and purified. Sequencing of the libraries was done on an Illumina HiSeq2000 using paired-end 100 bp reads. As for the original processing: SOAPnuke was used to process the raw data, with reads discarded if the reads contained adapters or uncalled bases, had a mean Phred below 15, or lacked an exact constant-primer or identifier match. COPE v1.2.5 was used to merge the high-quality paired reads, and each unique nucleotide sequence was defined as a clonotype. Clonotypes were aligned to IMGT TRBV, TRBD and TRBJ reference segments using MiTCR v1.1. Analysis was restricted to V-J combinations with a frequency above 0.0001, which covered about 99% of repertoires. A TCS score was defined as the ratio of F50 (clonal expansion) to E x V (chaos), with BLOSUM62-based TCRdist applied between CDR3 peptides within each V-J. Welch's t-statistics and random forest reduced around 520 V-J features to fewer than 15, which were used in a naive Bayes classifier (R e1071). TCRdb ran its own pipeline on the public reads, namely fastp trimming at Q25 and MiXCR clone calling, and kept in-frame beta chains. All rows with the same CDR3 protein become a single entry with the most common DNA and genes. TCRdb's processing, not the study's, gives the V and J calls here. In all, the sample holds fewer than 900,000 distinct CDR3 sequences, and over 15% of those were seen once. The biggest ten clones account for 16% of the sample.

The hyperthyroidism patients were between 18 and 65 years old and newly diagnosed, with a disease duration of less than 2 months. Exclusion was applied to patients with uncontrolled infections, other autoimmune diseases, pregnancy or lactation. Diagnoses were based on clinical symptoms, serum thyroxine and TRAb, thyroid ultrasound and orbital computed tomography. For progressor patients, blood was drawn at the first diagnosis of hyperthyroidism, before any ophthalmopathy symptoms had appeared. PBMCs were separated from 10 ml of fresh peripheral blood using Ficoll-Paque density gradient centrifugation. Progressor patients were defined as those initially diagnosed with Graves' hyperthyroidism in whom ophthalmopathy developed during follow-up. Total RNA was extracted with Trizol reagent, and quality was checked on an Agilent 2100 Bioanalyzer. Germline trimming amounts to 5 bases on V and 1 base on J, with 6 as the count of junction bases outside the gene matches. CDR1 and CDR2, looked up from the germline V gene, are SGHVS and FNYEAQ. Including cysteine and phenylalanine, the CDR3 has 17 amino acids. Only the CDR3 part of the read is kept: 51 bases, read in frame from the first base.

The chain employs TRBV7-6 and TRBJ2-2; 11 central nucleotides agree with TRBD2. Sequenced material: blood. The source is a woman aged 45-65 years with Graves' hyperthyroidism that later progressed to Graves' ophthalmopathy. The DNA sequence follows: TGTGCCAGCAGCGCCGGAACTAGCGGGGGGAACACCGGGGAGCTGTTTTTT. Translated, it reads CASSAGTSGGNTGELFF.